This T cell receptor (beta chain) was documented in a study of blood T cell repertoires in COVID-19. Study overall: Some COVID-19 samples were acute and others convalescent; all came from the United States, Italy and Spain. T cells, B-cell-depleted T cells, or PBMCs supplied cDNA or gDNA.

Authors' processing steps: Researchers report that nucleated cell counts were estimated from reference gene primer amplification. The data were produced by immunoSEQ multiplex PCR, yet TCRdb's version contains in-frame clones alone and is incomplete. That table is the source of V, J and clone size, and D and trimming were worked out from the DNA. The data hold around 160,000 clones, with 93% observed a single time. The V and J ends lost 4 bases and 3 bases, in that order; junction bases with no gene match: 6. Germline assignment: CDR1 LGHDT and CDR2 YNNKEL (reference sequence). The CDR3 contains 14 residues. Enrolment of Seattle patients took place during active infection, and they were followed longitudinally.

The sequence came from a woman in her fifties or sixties with COVID-19, enrolled during active disease. This chain links TRBV3-1 (or the pseudogene TRBV3-2) with TRBJ2-7; 7 bases are a match to TRBD1. What was sequenced was peripheral blood. The CDR3 loop is CASSRGTELYEQYF. CDR3 DNA: TGTGCCAGCAGCCGGGGGACAGAGCTCTACGAGCAGTACTTC.